This record looks at one T cell receptor (beta chain) sequence and its context. Treatment of the sample: oral pan-JAK inhibitor, 5-10 mg twice daily. The germline V gene has CDR1 MNHEY and CDR2 SMNVEV (reference sequence). The CDR3 loop spans 13 amino acids. V was clipped by 3 bases and J by 6 bases, with 12 bases between them. This sample is drawn from a study of CD8+ T cells in alopecia areata. The authors extracted RNA and reverse transcribed it into cDNA as the sequencing template. Sequenced by immunoSEQ multiplex PCR; TCRdb stores in-frame clones only, minus some. The sample contains roughly 250,000 clones, 50% to 75% of which appear only once.

This sequence was found in a human donor with alopecia areata. The material sequenced was CD4+ T cells sorted from blood, taken between weeks 51 and 52, from a patient treated with tofacitinib. This chain connects TRBV27 to TRBJ2-7, with a tentative D call TRBD2 (6 bases). The CDR3 protein is CASSFGLGGEQYF. The CDR3 nucleotides are TGTGCCAGCAGTTTCGGGCTCGGGGGCGAGCAGTACTTC.